The 11 T cell receptor beta chains presented below share a single source sample, sequenced in a study of OX40 agonist ivuxolimab in advanced cancers. Using immunoSEQ multiplex PCR, the repertoire was profiled, and TCRdb retains in-frame clones only, with some absent. The profile covers about 39,000 clones, with 90% to 95% appearing a single time and roughly a fifth taken by the ten largest. The sequencing used CD4+ or CD8+ T cells sorted from blood, collected in a trial of the OX40 agonist ivuxolimab. All receptors come from an adult with an advanced solid tumor such as melanoma, head and neck, liver or kidney cancer.

The chain carries TRBV6-1 and TRBJ2-2; tentative D call: TRBD2 (6 bases). Trimming removed 6 bases from V and 6 bases from J, with 8 bases in between. Germline CDR1 reads MNHNS; CDR2 reads SASEGT. The CDR3 runs 12 residues. The CDR3 bases are TGTGCCAGCAGGTGGGAGGCCGGGGAGCTGTTTTTT. It codes for CASRWEAGELFF.

The chain is built from TRBV11-2 and TRBJ1-2; D remains unclear. The germline V gene has CDR1 SGHAT and CDR2 FQNNGV. V gave up 3 bases and J gave up 6 bases, with 14 bases separating them. The CDR3 runs to 14 residues. Here the CDR3 reads CASSFDPRTDGYTF. The DNA of the CDR3 is TGTGCCAGCAGCTTCGACCCTAGAACGGATGGCTACACCTTC. The variable domain in full, completed from reference TRBV11-2 and TRBJ1-2, reads EAGVAQSPRYKIIEKRQSVAFWCNPISGHATLYWYQQILGQGPKLLIQFQNNGVVDDSQLPKDRFSAERLKGVDSTLKIQPAKLEDSAVYLCASSFDPRTDGYTFGSGTRLTVV.

The rearrangement joins TRBV5-4 to TRBJ2-7, with D unresolved. V shed 4 bases and J shed 0 bases, with 8 bases lying between them. From germline, CDR1 is SGHNT and CDR2 YYREEE (reference sequence). The CDR3 extends over 13 amino acids. CDR3 coding DNA: TGTGCCAGCAGCCTTCGCGGCTCCTACGAGCAGTACTTC. This gives the protein CASSLRGSYEQYF.

V usage is TRBV5-4 and J usage is TRBJ2-3; TRBD2 is a possible D gene (7 bases). Trimming left V 7 bases short and J 8 bases short, with 20 bases between. This CDR3 has 14 residues. The germline gives CDR1 SGHNT, CDR2 YYREEE (reference sequence). The CDR3 bases are TGTGCCAGCCTAGCGGCGGTAGGGGGTGGTACGCAGTATTTT. Protein: CASLAAVGGGTQYF.

The J gene is TRBJ2-7, the V gene TRBV29-1; 9 nucleotides line up with TRBD1. The trim removed 1 base at V and 2 bases at J, leaving 0 bases unmatched. The CDR3 contains 13 residues. Germline CDR1 SQVTM, CDR2 ANQGSEA. The CDR3 is CSVEGTGAYEQYF. The CDR3 bases are TGCAGCGTTGAAGGGACAGGGGCCTACGAGCAGTACTTC.

V is TRBV6-1 and J is TRBJ2-3, with TRBD2 matching over 10 bases. Germline V gene lookup returns CDR1 MNHNS and CDR2 SASEGT. CDR3 length: 17 amino acids. V lost 4 bases, J lost 1 base, and 8 bases stayed unmatched. CDR3 protein: CASSVVSGRAGTDTQYF. In nucleotides, the CDR3 is TGTGCCAGCAGTGTTGTGAGCGGGAGGGCCGGCACAGATACGCAGTATTTT.

The chain couples TRBV19 to TRBJ2-1; D uncertain. Germline V CDR1 and CDR2: LNHDA, SQIVND (reference sequence). The CDR3 sequence is 12 residues long. Deletions cut 3 bases from V and 7 bases from J, with 7 bases between. The CDR3 spells CASSIARNEQFF. The CDR3 nucleotides are TGTGCCAGTAGTATCGCCCGAAATGAGCAGTTCTTC. The full variable domain, with the rest looked up from reference TRBV19 and TRBJ2-1, is DGGITQSPKYLFRKEGQNVTLSCEQNLNHDAMYWYRQDPGQGLRLIYYSQIVNDFQKGDIAEGYSVSREKKESFPLTVTSAQKNPTAFYLCASSIARNEQFFGPGTRLTVL.

This clone has only a few counts. The J gene is TRBJ1-2, the V gene TRBV7-9; D call uncertain. Germline lookup yields CDR1 SEHNR and CDR2 FQNEAQ (reference sequence). Trimming pared 5 bases from V and 1 base from J, leaving 11 bases between. This CDR3 has 14 amino acids. The CDR3 DNA reads as TGTGCCAGCAGCGCCTGGCAGGTTAACTATGGCTACACCTTC. This encodes CASSAWQVNYGYTF.

The chain carries TRBV5-5 and TRBJ2-7; possible D gene TRBD2, 5 bases. This CDR3 spans 13 amino acids. In germline, CDR1 is SGHKS, CDR2 YYEKEE (reference sequence). V lost 4 bases and J lost 5, with 13 bases in between. CDR3 sequence (DNA): TGTGCCAGCAGCCTCACCCCGCGGGACGAGCAGTACTTC. Translating gives CASSLTPRDEQYF. Using reference TRBV5-5 and TRBJ2-7 for the parts outside the CDR3, the full variable domain is DAGVTQSPTHLIKTRGQQVTLRCSPISGHKSVSWYQQVLGQGPQFIFQYYEKEERGRGNFPDRFSARQFPNYSSELNVNALLLGDSALYLCASSLTPRDEQYFGPGTRLTVT.

The V and J genes are TRBV5-6 and TRBJ2-1; 7 bases are shared with TRBD2. CDR1 is SGHDT, CDR2 YYEEEE, per germline. This CDR3 contains 15 residues. Trimming took 0 bases from V and 0 from J; bases not matched to a gene: 0. CDR3 in DNA: TGTGCCAGCAGCTTGGGCGGGAGCTCCTACAATGAGCAGTTCTTC. Protein product: CASSLGGSSYNEQFF.

V is TRBV6-6 and J is TRBJ1-5, with a tentative D call TRBD1 (5 bases). Trimming cost V 8 bases and J 4 bases, with 15 bases left between them. Germline lookup yields CDR1 MNHNY and CDR2 SVGAGI (reference sequence). This CDR3 spans 14 amino acids. The CDR3 spells CASGGDDWNQPQHF. The CDR3 nucleotides are TGTGCCAGCGGGGGTGACGATTGGAATCAGCCCCAGCATTTT.